Listed below are T cell receptor beta chains from one sample, sequenced in a study of long-term antiretroviral therapy in people with HIV. Measured with immunoSEQ multiplex PCR; TCRdb has only the in-frame clones, and not every one. The sample shows under 30,000 clones, roughly 80% of them seen only once. Sequenced material: unsorted PBMCs, taken 0.3 years after starting antiretroviral therapy. The receptors derive from a man aged 40-50 years with HIV. CDR3s include the opening cysteine and the closing phenylalanine or tryptophan. The order of the fields is D gene, J gene, clone size, CDR3 length, V gene, CDR3 DNA, CDR3 protein. The D gene is left open where the match is weak. Clone size is shown for a subset of rows, as once, few, many or a class of expanded clone.

>TRBD2|TRBJ2-1|few|15|TRBV27
TGTGCCAGCAGTTTGGCGGGGGGGGTATACAATGAGCAGTTCTTC
CASSLAGGVYNEQFF
>-|TRBJ2-3|once|12|TRBV30
TGTGCCTGGAACCGAGGGTCAGATACGCAGTATTTT
CAWNRGSDTQYF
>TRBD1|TRBJ2-2|-|15|TRBV11-3
TGTGCCAGCAGCAAGGGACAGGGGAGTACCGGGGAGCTGTTTTTT
CASSKGQGSTGELFF
>TRBD2|TRBJ2-3|-|16|TRBV7-2
TGTGCCAGCAGCTTAGTACACGGGGGGGCCACAGATACGCAGTATTTT
CASSLVHGGATDTQYF
>-|TRBJ1-5|-|13|TRBV2
TGTGCCAGCAGTGAACGGGGGGATCAGCCCCAGCATTTT
CASSERGDQPQHF
>-|TRBJ1-6|few|13|TRBV18
TGTGCCAGCTCACCAAGAATCCAGTCACCCCTCCACTTT
CASSPRIQSPLHF
>TRBD1|TRBJ1-1|-|14|TRBV27
TGTGCCAGCAGTCCCCATCCAGGGGGCACTGAAGCTTTCTTT
CASSPHPGGTEAFF
>-|TRBJ1-3|-|15|TRBV5-1
TGCGCCAGCAGCCGGCCCACAGGGAACGGAAACACCATATATTTT
CASSRPTGNGNTIYF
>-|TRBJ2-7|-|15|TRBV19
TGTGCCAGTAGTATGAGGGCAGGGAGGTCCTACGAGCAGTACTTC
CASSMRAGRSYEQYF
>TRBD2|TRBJ2-3|-|16|TRBV5-1
TGCGCCAGCAAGGGGAACCGCGGGGGTTGGGCAGATACGCAGTATTTT
CASKGNRGGWADTQYF
>TRBD1|TRBJ1-4|once|16|TRBV4-2
TGTGCCAGCACCAGGACAGGGGCAGCAACTAATGAAAAACTGTTTTTT
CASTRTGAATNEKLFF
>-|TRBJ2-1|-|14|TRBV2
TGTGCCAGCAGTGCCGGCAGCTCCTACAATGAGCAGTTCTTC
CASSAGSSYNEQFF
>TRBD1|TRBJ1-1|-|14|TRBV7-9
TGTGCCAGCAGCCCGGGACAGGGGAGCACTGAAGCTTTCTTT
CASSPGQGSTEAFF
>-|TRBJ2-7|-|14|TRBV7-6
TGTGCCAGCAGCAAAGCAGGGGCTGGGGGCGAGCAGTACTTC
CASSKAGAGGEQYF
>TRBD2|TRBJ2-7|-|16|TRBV7-8
TGTGCCAGCAGCTTAGAACCTCGGGACTACAGCTACGAGCAGTACTTC
CASSLEPRDYSYEQYF
>-|TRBJ2-1|-|10|TRBV29-1
TGCAGCGGGGAGTCGGGGGAGCAGTTCTTC
CSGESGEQFF
>-|TRBJ1-2|-|13|TRBV7-8
TGTGCCAGCAGCCCCCCCCTCTTATATGGCTACACCTTC
CASSPPLLYGYTF
>-|TRBJ2-1|medium-sized|15|TRBV19
TGTGCCAGTAGTATAGTAAGCGGGCCCTACAATGAGCAGTTCTTC
CASSIVSGPYNEQFF
>-|TRBJ2-2|-|13|TRBV2
TGTGCCAGCAGTTACTCGCTGTGGGGGGAGCTGTTTTTT
CASSYSLWGELFF
>TRBD2|TRBJ2-1|-|15|TRBV2
TGTGCCAGCAGTGAAAGTCTAGCGGGGCGCAATGAGCAGTTCTTC
CASSESLAGRNEQFF
>-|TRBJ2-2|-|15|TRBV19
TGTGCCAGTAGTATCGCCAGGGTCCCCCCCGGGGAGCTGTTTTTT
CASSIARVPPGELFF
>-|TRBJ1-1|once|12|TRBV30
TGTGCCTGGAGGAGCCCAGGCACTGAAGCTTTCTTT
CAWRSPGTEAFF
>TRBD2|TRBJ2-1|-|16|TRBV2
TGTGCCAGCAGTGAAGCGGGTAGCGGGAAGTCTTTTGAGCAGTTCTTC
CASSEAGSGKSFEQFF
>-|TRBJ1-3|-|15|TRBV5-8
TGTGCCAGCAGCAAACCGACGGCGGCAGGAAACACCATATATTTT
CASSKPTAAGNTIYF
>-|TRBJ1-2|-|13|TRBV19
TGTGCCAGTAGTATAAGGGATAACTATGGCTACACCTTC
CASSIRDNYGYTF
>-|TRBJ2-7|-|11|TRBV18
TGTGCCAGCTCAGATCCCCCCGAGCAGTACTTC
CASSDPPEQYF
>TRBD2|TRBJ2-5|-|15|TRBV7-9
TGTGCCAGCAGCCCGGGACTAGCGGAAGCAGAGACCCAGTACTTC
CASSPGLAEAETQYF
>-|TRBJ2-7|once|12|TRBV10-3
TGTGCCACGACTGACCGGACCTACGAGCAGTACTTC
CATTDRTYEQYF
>-|TRBJ1-2|-|14|TRBV19
TGTGCCAGTACCCCCCGCGGGGTCGGCTATGGCTACACCTTC
CASTPRGVGYGYTF
>-|TRBJ2-3|-|16|TRBV28
TGTGCCAGCAGTTCCTCCGGGACTCCGAGCACAGATACGCAGTATTTT
CASSSSGTPSTDTQYF
>-|TRBJ2-7|few|15|TRBV28
TGTGCCAGCGGCCAGGCGTCCACAGGGTGGTACGAGCAGTACTTC
CASGQASTGWYEQYF
>TRBD1|TRBJ1-1|-|13|TRBV11-1
TGTGCCAGCAGCTGGGGGACAGTGGGGGAAGCTTTCTTT
CASSWGTVGEAFF
>TRBD1|TRBJ2-2|-|15|TRBV27
TGTGCCAGTGGAACGGGGACAGGCTACACCGGGGAGCTGTTTTTT
CASGTGTGYTGELFF
>-|TRBJ2-4|-|13|TRBV2
TGTGCCAGCAGCACGGCGCCTAACGTCATTCAGTACTTC
CASSTAPNVIQYF
>TRBD1|TRBJ1-5|-|17|TRBV30
TGTGCCTGGAGTGCTGGGACAGAGCTTTTTAGCAATCAGCCCCAGCATTTT
CAWSAGTELFSNQPQHF
>-|TRBJ1-5|-|15|TRBV5-6
TGTGCCAGCAGCGGGGACGGCTATAGCAATCAGCCCCAGCATTTT
CASSGDGYSNQPQHF
>-|TRBJ1-5|-|15|TRBV6-5
TGTGCCAGCAGTGGTGACAGGTTTAGCAATCAGCCCCAGCATTTT
CASSGDRFSNQPQHF
>TRBD1|TRBJ1-2|-|15|TRBV11-2
TGTGCCAGCAGCTCGCCGGGACAGGGGGCGGGGGGCTACACCTTC
CASSSPGQGAGGYTF
>-|TRBJ2-7|few|12|TRBV6-5
TGTGCCAGCAGCCCAAGGTCCTACGAGCAGTACTTC
CASSPRSYEQYF
>-|TRBJ2-7|-|12|TRBV7-9
TGTGCCAGCAGCTCATGGGGTTACGAGCAGTACTTC
CASSSWGYEQYF
>-|TRBJ2-7|-|15|TRBV28
TGTGCCAGCAGCCCGGGGGGACAGCCCTCCTACGAGCAGTACTTC
CASSPGGQPSYEQYF
>TRBD1|TRBJ1-2|-|12|TRBV28
TGTGCCAGCAGAGCCCAGGGGGCTGGCTACACCTTC
CASRAQGAGYTF
>-|TRBJ2-7|-|15|TRBV5-1
TGCGCCAGCAGCGCGACCTTTTCAAGCTCCTACGAGCAGTACTTC
CASSATFSSSYEQYF
>-|TRBJ1-1|once|14|TRBV18
TGTGCCAGCTCACCAGAGAGGAAGAACACTGAAGCTTTCTTT
CASSPERKNTEAFF
>-|TRBJ2-5|few|14|TRBV9
TGTGCCAGCAGCTCTCGGACCGGCAGGGAGACCCAGTACTTC
CASSSRTGRETQYF
>-|TRBJ1-1|-|13|TRBV7-3
TGTGCCAGCAGCGCTTATCTGAACACTGAAGCTTTCTTT
CASSAYLNTEAFF
>-|TRBJ1-2|-|15|TRBV6-5
TGTGCCAGCAGTATTGCCCAGGGCAGCTTCGATGGCTACACCTTC
CASSIAQGSFDGYTF
>-|TRBJ1-4|-|14|TRBV18
TGTGCCAGCTCACCACCGTTGCGTAATGAAAAACTGTTTTTT
CASSPPLRNEKLFF
>TRBD1|TRBJ2-4|-|15|TRBV27
TGTGCCAGCAGATACCTAGGACAGGGGCGAGACATTCAGTACTTC
CASRYLGQGRDIQYF
>TRBD1|TRBJ2-1|-|12|TRBV15
TGTGCCACCAGCAGAGTGGGGACAGGGGAGGTCTTC
CATSRVGTGEVF
>-|TRBJ1-1|-|13|TRBV19
TGTGCCAGTAGCAGCGTGGAGGACACTGAAGCTTTCTTT
CASSSVEDTEAFF
>-|TRBJ2-3|-|11|TRBV7-2
TGTGCCAGCAGCCGCACAGATACGCAGTATTTT
CASSRTDTQYF
>TRBD2|TRBJ2-2|medium-sized|17|TRBV7-9
TGTGCCAGCAGCGTCGTGCTAGCGGGAGCCAACACCGGGGAGCTGTTTTTT
CASSVVLAGANTGELFF
>-|TRBJ1-2|few|11|TRBV15
TGTGCCACCAGTCAGGGTTATGGCTACACCTTC
CATSQGYGYTF
>-|TRBJ2-1|once|16|TRBV4-3
TGCGCCAGCAGCCAAGCCCGGGACTCCGACTACAATGAGCAGTTCTTC
CASSQARDSDYNEQFF
>-|TRBJ1-2|-|14|TRBV28
TGTGCCAGCACCCCCGCCGGGACGGGTTATGGCTACACCTTC
CASTPAGTGYGYTF
>TRBD1|TRBJ1-4|-|16|TRBV18
TGTGCCAGCTCACCGGGACAGGGGGGCACTAATGAAAAACTGTTTTTT
CASSPGQGGTNEKLFF
>-|TRBJ1-2|few|13|TRBV7-3
TGTGCCAGCAGCCCGGACAGTTCCTATGGCTACACCTTC
CASSPDSSYGYTF